Listed here are 19 T cell receptor beta chains from one sample, sequenced in a study of blood T cell repertoires in COVID-19. Measured with immunoSEQ multiplex PCR; TCRdb has only the in-frame clones, and not every one. The sample contains 150,000 to 200,000 clones, around nine tenths of which appear only once. Sequences were obtained from peripheral blood. All receptors derive from a man younger than 35 with active or convalescent COVID-19.

The rearrangement links TRBV4-1 to TRBJ1-2; 7 positions agree with TRBD1. Per germline, CDR1 MGHRA and CDR2 YSYEKL. This CDR3 is built from 17 residues. Trimming removed 1 base from V and 2 bases from J; junction bases left unmatched: 10. The CDR3 here is CASSQVPAGGRNYGYTF. CDR3 nucleotides: TGCGCCAGCAGCCAAGTTCCCGCAGGGGGGAGGAACTATGGCTACACCTTC.

The gene calls are TRBV27 and TRBJ1-1; D gene ambiguous. The CDR3 has 13 amino acids. Trimming left V 2 bases short and J 4 bases short, with 8 bases between. Germline V gives CDR1 MNHEY, CDR2 SMNVEV (reference sequence). The CDR3 loop is CASSLGRLTEAFF. The CDR3 DNA reads TGTGCCAGCAGTTTAGGGCGCCTCACTGAAGCTTTCTTT.

The gene calls are TRBV20-1 and TRBJ2-5; the match to TRBD2 covers 11 bases. Losses at the gene ends were 3 bases for V and 1 base for J; bases not matched to a gene: 10. This CDR3 has 17 residues. Germline CDR1 is DFQATT and CDR2 is SNEGSKA (reference sequence). Here the CDR3 reads CSASRLAGGSTQETQYF. CDR3 coding DNA: TGCAGTGCTAGTCGCCTAGCGGGGGGCTCAACCCAAGAGACCCAGTACTTC.

This sequence joins TRBV27 and TRBJ2-6; TRBD2 might be the D (5 bases). The CDR3 runs 17 residues. V lost 7 bases and J lost 4, with 20 bases in between. CDR1 and CDR2 (germline): MNHEY, SMNVEV (reference sequence). Here the CDR3 DNA reads TGTGCCAGCATGCCCGCGGGTCGGGGTCCAGGGGCCAACGTCCTGACTTTC. Residues: CASMPAGRGPGANVLTF.

The chain couples TRBV19 to TRBJ2-3, with D possibly being TRBD2 (6 bases). The CDR3 has 15 amino acids. CDR1 is LNHDA, CDR2 SQIVND, per germline (reference sequence). Trimming took 3 bases from V and 2 from J, leaving 12 bases between them. The CDR3 loop reads CASSIHRRDTDTQYF. The CDR3, as DNA: TGTGCCAGTAGTATTCATAGGAGGGACACAGATACGCAGTATTTT. Filled out from reference TRBV19 and TRBJ2-3, the complete variable domain reads DGGITQSPKYLFRKEGQNVTLSCEQNLNHDAMYWYRQDPGQGLRLIYYSQIVNDFQKGDIAEGYSVSREKKESFPLTVTSAQKNPTAFYLCASSIHRRDTDTQYFGPGTRLTVL.

The J gene is TRBJ1-2, the V gene TRBV11-2; 9 bases match TRBD1. Germline values: CDR1 SGHAT, CDR2 FQNNGV. CDR3 length: 16 residues. Trimming removed 3 bases from V and 7 bases from J; junction bases left unmatched: 12. The chain's CDR3 is CASSLTGQGSLSGYTF. As DNA, the CDR3 is TGTGCCAGCAGCTTGACGGGACAGGGCTCTTTATCTGGCTACACCTTC.

The J gene is TRBJ2-1, the V gene TRBV4-2, with a possible D match to TRBD2 (6 bases). CDR3 size: 17 residues. The germline V gene encodes CDR1 LGHNA and CDR2 YNFKEQ. The V gene lost 0 bases and the J gene lost 2 bases, with 14 bases spanning the gap. DNA for the CDR3: TGTGCCAGCAGCCAAGAAGCGGGTCGCGGGGCCTACAATGAGCAGTTCTTC. Its translation: CASSQEAGRGAYNEQFF.

The chain links TRBV19 to TRBJ2-1; 8 bases match TRBD2. Losses at the gene ends were 6 bases for V and 4 bases for J; bases not matched to a gene: 8. Germline V gene data show CDR1 as LNHDA and CDR2 as SQIVND (reference sequence). The CDR3 is 15 amino acids. CDR3 DNA: TGTGCCAGTAGCCATATACTAGCGGATTACAATGAGCAGTTCTTC. This codes for CASSHILADYNEQFF.

This clone turned up a few times. The V and J genes are TRBV3-1 (or the pseudogene TRBV3-2) and TRBJ2-7, with D hard to call. CDR1 LGHDT and CDR2 YNNKEL come from the germline V gene (reference sequence). V lost 1 base to trimming and J lost 6 bases, with 4 bases between them. This CDR3 is built from 11 residues. CDR3 region: CASSQGGEQYV. In DNA form, the CDR3 reads TGTGCCAGCAGCCAAGGAGGCGAGCAGTACGTC.

In its sample, this clone was seen a few times. The rearrangement uses TRBV19 and TRBJ1-1; 8 nucleotides agree with TRBD1. The CDR3 spans 16 residues. The V gene's germline CDR1 is LNHDA and CDR2 SQIVND (reference sequence). Trimming took 3 bases from V and 2 from J; bases not matched to a gene: 8. The CDR3: CASSILAGGGNTEAFF. The CDR3 DNA follows: TGTGCCAGTAGTATTCTGGCAGGGGGCGGAAACACTGAAGCTTTCTTT.

CDR3 region: CASSLYGGGSGYTF. In nucleotides, the CDR3 is TGTGCCAGCAGCTTATATGGGGGAGGGAGCGGCTACACCTTC. The rearrangement joins TRBV13 to TRBJ1-2; D possibly corresponds to TRBD1 (5 bases). Germline CDR1 PRHDT, CDR2 FYEKMQ (reference sequence). This CDR3 is built from 14 residues. V shed 2 bases and J shed 8 bases, with 15 bases lying between them.

The chain uses TRBV24-1 and TRBJ1-2; 8 bases match TRBD1. The V and J ends lost 1 base and 5 bases, in that order; junction bases with no gene match: 2. Germline loops: CDR1 KGHDR, CDR2 SFDVKD. CDR3 length: 14 residues. The CDR3 reads CATSDLTGGYGYTF. The CDR3 DNA follows: TGTGCCACCAGTGATTTAACAGGGGGTTATGGCTACACCTTC.

The rearrangement links TRBV9 to TRBJ1-2; the match to TRBD1 covers 7 bases. The J segment lost 6 bases and the V segment lost 1 base, leaving 12 bases of the junction unmatched. The germline gives CDR1 SGDLS, CDR2 YYNGEE. This CDR3 is built from 16 residues. The CDR3 region has the DNA TGTGCCAGCAGCGTAACCCCCGAACAGGGGATAGATGGCTACACCTTC. The encoded protein is CASSVTPEQGIDGYTF.

This chain joins TRBV29-1 and TRBJ2-3; D gene unclear. Germline CDR1 reads SQVTM; CDR2 reads ANQGSEA. V dropped 6 bases and J dropped 5 bases, with 6 bases sitting between them. This CDR3 is 10 amino acids long. For the CDR3, the DNA is TGCAGCGTCCGAGGAGATACGCAGTATTTT. Amino acids: CSVRGDTQYF.

The chain employs TRBV11-3 and TRBJ2-2, with D perhaps matching TRBD1 (6 bases). Deletions cut 2 bases from V and 4 bases from J, with 14 bases between. This CDR3 is 16 amino acids long. Looked up from germline, CDR1 is SGHNT and CDR2 is YENEEA. This CDR3 reads CASSLLLAGVTGELFF. CDR3 nucleotide sequence: TGTGCCAGCAGCTTACTATTGGCAGGGGTCACCGGGGAGCTGTTTTTT.

The rearrangement links TRBV4-1 to TRBJ2-7; no clear D gene. Germline V lookup: CDR1 MGHRA, CDR2 YSYEKL. The CDR3 contains 14 residues. V was cut by 3 bases and J by 3 bases, with 12 bases left in between. For the CDR3, the DNA is TGCGCCAGCAGCCACGGAGCCAGCAGCTACGAGCAGTACTTC. It is translated as CASSHGASSYEQYF.

The chain carries TRBV7-3 and TRBJ2-1, with 11 bases identical to TRBD2. Germline lookup yields CDR1 SGHTA and CDR2 FQGTGA. V shed 5 bases and J 8 bases; nucleotides not matched to a gene: 8. This CDR3 has 15 residues. The CDR3 loop reads CASSILAGGTDEQFF. The CDR3 nucleotides are TGTGCCAGCAGCATTCTAGCGGGGGGCACGGATGAGCAGTTCTTC.

The genes are TRBV4-3 and TRBJ1-1; TRBD1 is a possible D gene (6 bases). Between the trimmed V and J ends, which lost 4 bases and 4 bases, there was a span of 13 bases. The CDR3 spans 14 residues. Germline V gene data show CDR1 as LGHNA and CDR2 as YSLEER. CDR3 in DNA: TGCGCCAGCAGCCGGTTTAAAGGGGGCACTGAAGCTTTCTTT. Its translation is CASSRFKGGTEAFF.

This chain uses TRBV25-1 with TRBJ1-5, with 9 bases aligning to TRBD1. From germline, CDR1 is MGHDK and CDR2 SYGVNS. The ends lost 3 bases at V and 4 bases at J; junction bases unmatched: 7. The CDR3 totals 16 residues. The CDR3 DNA is TGTGCCAGCAGTGATGTCGCCGGGACAGGGAATCAGCCCCAGCATTTT. It translates to CASSDVAGTGNQPQHF.